Below, 12 T cell receptor beta chains from the same sample are listed, as sequenced in a study of CD8 T cells in Susac syndrome. Random hexamers primed reverse transcription of about 0.45 to 1 ug RNA. TCRdb redid the calling of the immunoSEQ multiplex PCR reads with MiXCR, one entry per CDR3 protein. The sample holds tens of thousands of distinct CDR3 sequences, approximately 96% seen once. The sample comprised CD8+ T cells from PBMCs. The receptors were sampled from a human donor with Susac syndrome.

A single count supports this clonotype. This CDR3 reads CSARDQWDRDHYEQYF. DNA of the CDR3: TGCAGTGCTAGAGATCAATGGGACAGGGATCACTACGAGCAGTACTTC. The chain is built from TRBV20-1 and TRBJ2-7, with TRBD1 identical over 9 bases. Germline CDR1 reads DFQATT; CDR2 reads SNEGSKA (reference sequence). The CDR3 has 16 residues. The V and J ends lost 0 bases and 3 bases, in that order; junction bases with no gene match: 9.

The V gene is TRBV9, the J gene TRBJ2-3; 8 nucleotides agree with TRBD2. Trimming removed 0 bases from V and 5 bases from J; junction bases left unmatched: 8. Looked up from germline, CDR1 is SGDLS and CDR2 is YYNGEE. The CDR3 is 16 residues long. The DNA for the CDR3 is TGTGCCAGCAGCGTAGCAGGGACTAGGGTCAGAGATACGCAGTATTTT. Amino acid sequence: CASSVAGTRVRDTQYF. The full variable domain, with the rest looked up from reference TRBV9 and TRBJ2-3, is DSGVTQTPKHLITATGQRVTLRCSPRSGDLSVYWYQQSLDQGLQFLIQYYNGEERAKGNILERFSAQQFPDLHSELNLSSLELGDSALYFCASSVAGTRVRDTQYFGPGTRLTVL.

The chain links TRBV7-2 to TRBJ1-3; TRBD1 might be the D (5 bases). This CDR3 is built from 15 residues. Looked up from germline, CDR1 is SGHTA and CDR2 is FQGNSA. V gave up 1 base and J gave up 0 bases, with 7 bases separating them. CDR3 DNA sequence: TGTGCCAGCAGCTTAGACAGGAGCTCTGGAAACACCATATATTTT. Protein product: CASSLDRSSGNTIYF.

This clonotype is a singleton in its sample. The chain carries TRBV28 and TRBJ2-6; perhaps TRBD1 as D (5 bases). Trimming left V 9 bases short and J 0 bases short, with 18 bases between. The CDR3 extends over 17 amino acids. Per the germline V gene, CDR1 is MDHEN and CDR2 is SYDVKM. The CDR3 here is CASHTGDLPSGANVLTF. Here the CDR3 DNA reads TGTGCCAGTCATACAGGTGACCTACCCTCTGGGGCCAACGTCCTGACTTTC.

This sequence joins TRBV27 and TRBJ2-3; a possible D gene is TRBD2 (5 bases). With 6 bases removed from V and 2 bases from J, the gap between germline ends came to 18 bases. The germline V gene encodes CDR1 MNHEY and CDR2 SMNVEV (reference sequence). This CDR3 spans 16 amino acids. The CDR3 protein is CASSNLSSSYTDTQYF. In DNA form, the CDR3 reads TGTGCCAGCAGCAACCTCTCTAGCTCCTACACAGATACGCAGTATTTT.

V gene TRBV29-1 combines with J gene TRBJ2-7; tentative D call: TRBD1 (6 bases). V was shortened by 7 bases and J by 5 bases, with 12 bases between the two germline ends. This CDR3 spans 11 amino acids. From germline, CDR1 is SQVTM and CDR2 ANQGSEA. The DNA of the CDR3 is TGCAGCGGGATCCGGGACAACGAGCAGTACTTC. As protein: CSGIRDNEQYF.

The chain combines TRBV4-2 with TRBJ1-5, with a weak D call TRBD1 (5 bases). Germline V gives CDR1 LGHNA, CDR2 YNFKEQ. This CDR3 spans 15 amino acids. Deletions cut 1 base from V and 1 base from J, with 8 bases between. The CDR3 DNA reads as TGTGCCAGCAGCCAAGGTCGACAGAGCAATCAGCCCCAGCATTTT. Its protein is CASSQGRQSNQPQHF.

The CDR3 sequence: CASSLFLQGPEKLFF. The CDR3 DNA reads as TGTGCCAGCAGCTTATTCTTACAGGGCCCCGAAAAACTGTTTTTT. The V call is TRBV7-9, the J call TRBJ1-4, with D maybe TRBD1 (6 bases). Trimming removed 2 bases from V and 8 bases from J, with 15 bases in between. CDR3 size: 15 residues. In germline, CDR1 is SEHNR, CDR2 FQNEAQ (reference sequence).

J is TRBJ2-5 and V is TRBV14; TRBD2 matches at 10 bases. Per germline, CDR1 SGHDN and CDR2 FVKESK. The CDR3 length is 16 residues. Germline trimming cut 1 base from V and 5 bases from J; bases unmatched to any gene: 7. CDR3 coding DNA: TGTGCCAGCAGCCAAGGAATTAGCGGGAGGCGGGAGACCCAGTACTTC. Amino acid sequence: CASSQGISGRRETQYF.

The rearrangement uses TRBV7-8 and TRBJ1-5; no clear D gene. V was trimmed by 4 bases and J by 7 bases, leaving 14 bases between them. The germline V gene has CDR1 SGHVS and CDR2 FQNEAQ. The CDR3 is 14 amino acids. CDR3 bases: TGTGCCAGCAGCTCCAGACGGGATCGGCAGCCCCAGCATTTT. It yields the protein CASSSRRDRQPQHF. Full variable domain (outside the CDR3, taken from reference TRBV7-8 and TRBJ1-5): GAGVSQSPRYKVAKRGQDVALRCDPISGHVSLFWYQQALGQGPEFLTYFQNEAQLDKSGLPSDRFFAERPEGSVSTLKIQRTQQEDSAVYLCASSSRRDRQPQHFGDGTRLSIL.

The V gene is TRBV20-1, the J gene TRBJ2-7, with a tentative D call TRBD1 (5 bases). The CDR3 extends over 12 amino acids. Germline lookup yields CDR1 DFQATT and CDR2 SNEGSKA (reference sequence). The CDR3 sequence is CRRCTGSYEQYF. The DNA of the CDR3 is TGCAGGCGGTGTACAGGCTCCTACGAGCAGTACTTC.

The CDR3 loop is CSARSGADYEQYF. In DNA, the CDR3 is TGCAGTGCTCGTAGCGGGGCAGATTACGAGCAGTACTTC. The chain links TRBV20-1 to TRBJ2-7; TRBD2 matches 8 bases. This CDR3 region has 13 residues. CDR1 is DFQATT and CDR2 is SNEGSKA in the germline V gene (reference sequence). J was trimmed by 4 bases and V by 5 bases; bases with no gene match: 7.